This T cell receptor (beta chain) was recovered during a study of OX40 agonist ivuxolimab in advanced cancers. The CDR3 has 13 amino acids. CDR1 and CDR2 (germline): SGHDN, FVKESK. Trimming cost V 7 bases and J 5 bases, with 11 bases left between them. Method: immunoSEQ multiplex PCR; TCRdb's copy keeps in-frame clones and lacks some. There are fewer than 200,000 clones in the sample; roughly 92% occur only once, and approximately 0.3% lies in the top ten. The sample was CD4+ or CD8+ T cells sorted from blood, taken in a trial of the OX40 agonist ivuxolimab. This TCR derives from an adult with an advanced solid tumor such as melanoma, head and neck, liver or kidney cancer. This rearrangement joins TRBV14 to TRBJ1-4; tentative D call: TRBD1 (6 bases). The CDR3 region has the DNA TGTGCCAGCAATGGACAGTGGAATGAAAAACTGTTTTTT. Translation: CASNGQWNEKLFF.